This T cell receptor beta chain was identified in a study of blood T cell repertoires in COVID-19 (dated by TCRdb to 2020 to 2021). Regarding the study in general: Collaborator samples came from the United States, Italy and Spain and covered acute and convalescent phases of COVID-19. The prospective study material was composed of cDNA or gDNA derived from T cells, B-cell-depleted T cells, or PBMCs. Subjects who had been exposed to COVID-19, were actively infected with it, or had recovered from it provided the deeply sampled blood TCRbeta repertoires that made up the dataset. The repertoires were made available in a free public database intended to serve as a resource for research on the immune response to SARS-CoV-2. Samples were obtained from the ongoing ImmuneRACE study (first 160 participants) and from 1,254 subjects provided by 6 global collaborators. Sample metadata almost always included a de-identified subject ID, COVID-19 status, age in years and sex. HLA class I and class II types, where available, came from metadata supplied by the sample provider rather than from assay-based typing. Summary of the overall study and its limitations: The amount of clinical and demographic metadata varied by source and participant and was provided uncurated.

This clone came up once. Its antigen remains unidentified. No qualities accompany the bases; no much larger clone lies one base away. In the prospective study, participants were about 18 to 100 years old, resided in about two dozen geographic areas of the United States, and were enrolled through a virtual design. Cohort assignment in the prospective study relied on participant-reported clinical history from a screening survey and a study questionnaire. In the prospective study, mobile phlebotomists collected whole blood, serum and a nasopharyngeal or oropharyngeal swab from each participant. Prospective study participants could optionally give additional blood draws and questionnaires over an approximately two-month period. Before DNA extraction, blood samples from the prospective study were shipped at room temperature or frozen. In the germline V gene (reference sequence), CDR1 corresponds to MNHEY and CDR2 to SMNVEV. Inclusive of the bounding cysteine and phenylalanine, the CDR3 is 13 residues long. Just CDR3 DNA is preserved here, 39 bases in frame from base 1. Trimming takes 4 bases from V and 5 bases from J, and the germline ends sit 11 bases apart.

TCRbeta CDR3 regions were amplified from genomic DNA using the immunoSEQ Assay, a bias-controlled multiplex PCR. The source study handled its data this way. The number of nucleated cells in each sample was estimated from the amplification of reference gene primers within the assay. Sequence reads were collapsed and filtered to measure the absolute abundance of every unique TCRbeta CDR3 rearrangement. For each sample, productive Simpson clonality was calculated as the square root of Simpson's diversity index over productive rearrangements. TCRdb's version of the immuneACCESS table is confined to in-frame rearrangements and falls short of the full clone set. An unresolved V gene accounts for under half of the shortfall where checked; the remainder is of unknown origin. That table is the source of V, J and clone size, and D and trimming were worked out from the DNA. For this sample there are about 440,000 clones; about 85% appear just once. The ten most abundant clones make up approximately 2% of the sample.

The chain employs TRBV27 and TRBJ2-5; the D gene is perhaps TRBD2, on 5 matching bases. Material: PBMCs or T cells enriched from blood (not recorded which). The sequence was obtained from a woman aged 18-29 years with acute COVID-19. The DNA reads TGTGCCAGCAGTTCGCGACTAAGGGAGACCCAGTACTTC. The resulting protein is CASSSRLRETQYF.